These 18 T cell receptor beta chains share one sample of origin, sequenced in a study of shared clonotypes between healthy human individuals. Libraries were prepared by immunoSEQ multiplex PCR; TCRdb keeps only in-frame clonotypes and omits some of them. There are about 560,000 clones in the sample; roughly 72% occur only once, and more than 10% lies in the top ten. The source material was PBMCs. These receptors were collected from a woman aged 40 to 50 in good health. Some clones in this sample may be carry-over from other donors' samples.

The CDR3 here is CASARENYGYTF. CDR3 nucleotide sequence: TGTGCCAGTGCCAGGGAAAACTATGGCTACACCTTC. The chain links TRBV2 to TRBJ1-2; D perhaps matches TRBD1 (5 bases). The CDR3 totals 12 residues. Germline V gene data show CDR1 as SNHLY and CDR2 as FYNNEI. Trimming pared 9 bases from V and 2 bases from J, leaving 10 bases between.

The chain employs TRBV19 and TRBJ2-1; 8 bases line up with TRBD2. CDR1 is LNHDA, CDR2 SQIVND, per germline (reference sequence). This CDR3 comprises 17 residues. V lost 1 base and J lost 2; bases outside the gene matches: 7. The CDR3 sequence: CASSIGEAGAPYNEQFF. As DNA, the CDR3 is TGTGCCAGTAGTATAGGGGAAGCGGGAGCGCCCTACAATGAGCAGTTCTTC. Filled out from reference TRBV19 and TRBJ2-1, the complete variable domain reads DGGITQSPKYLFRKEGQNVTLSCEQNLNHDAMYWYRQDPGQGLRLIYYSQIVNDFQKGDIAEGYSVSREKKESFPLTVTSAQKNPTAFYLCASSIGEAGAPYNEQFFGPGTRLTVL.

This chain links TRBV27 with TRBJ2-7, with 11 bases fitting TRBD2. V shed 5 bases, J shed 5 bases, and the junction held 5 bases outside the gene matches. This CDR3 spans 14 amino acids. Germline V gene sequence: CDR1 MNHEY, CDR2 SMNVEV (reference sequence). The CDR3 DNA sequence: TGTGCCAGCAGTGCACTAGCGGGAGTTCACGAGCAGTACTTC. Translation: CASSALAGVHEQYF.

The chain employs TRBV5-5 and TRBJ2-2; D is possibly TRBD2 (5 bases). This CDR3 region has 15 residues. V was cut by 5 bases and J by 2 bases, with 13 bases left in between. Germline CDR1 reads SGHKS; CDR2 reads YYEKEE (reference sequence). CDR3 in amino acids: CASSPEGPNTGELFF. The CDR3 nucleotides are TGTGCCAGCAGTCCTGAGGGCCCAAACACCGGGGAGCTGTTTTTT.

The chain couples TRBV30 to TRBJ1-3, with TRBD1 identical over 10 bases. The V gene end was trimmed by 0 bases and the J gene end by 1 base; junction bases not matched to a gene: 3. Germline CDR1 reads GTSNPN; CDR2 reads SVGIG (reference sequence). CDR3 length: 16 residues. The CDR3 reads CAWSVPGQGSGNTIYF. DNA for the CDR3: TGTGCCTGGAGTGTACCGGGACAGGGGTCTGGAAACACCATATATTTT.

This clone was detected once. The chain has TRBV7-3 and TRBJ1-1; D gene unclear. Germline V gene sequence: CDR1 SGHTA, CDR2 FQGTGA. CDR3 length equals 13 residues. V was trimmed by 5 bases and J by 1 base, leaving 8 bases between them. CDR3 DNA: TGTGCCAGCAGCCCACACGCGAACACTGAAGCTTTCTTT. Its protein is CASSPHANTEAFF.

This rearrangement joins TRBV6-6 to TRBJ2-5, with 11 bases fitting TRBD2. This CDR3 has 14 amino acids. With V trimmed by 7 bases and J by 4 bases, 5 bases remained unmatched. Germline lookup yields CDR1 MNHNY and CDR2 SVGAGI (reference sequence). As DNA, the CDR3 is TGTGCCAGCACTTTAGCGGGAGGGGGAGAGACCCAGTACTTC. Encoded protein: CASTLAGGGETQYF.

The rearrangement uses TRBV30 and TRBJ2-7; weak D call: TRBD2 (6 bases). Germline lookup yields CDR1 GTSNPN and CDR2 SVGIG (reference sequence). V lost 5 bases to trimming and J lost 5 bases, with 13 bases between them. The CDR3 is made up of 12 amino acids. The CDR3 bases are TGTGCCTGGGGGCCCGGGGGAAACGAGCAGTACTTC. Residues: CAWGPGGNEQYF.

This clone was seen more than once but under ten times. V is TRBV7-3 and J is TRBJ2-6, with D unclear. The V end was cut by 4 bases, the J end by 2 bases, with 3 bases between. Germline loops: CDR1 SGHTA, CDR2 FQGTGA. This CDR3 contains 13 residues. The CDR3 sequence: CASSSPGANVLTF. DNA for the CDR3: TGTGCCAGCAGCTCCCCTGGGGCCAACGTCCTGACTTTC.

V usage is TRBV11-2 and J usage is TRBJ2-5; D is perhaps TRBD2 (5 bases). The CDR3 covers 14 residues. Germline CDR1 reads SGHAT; CDR2 reads FQNNGV. V was clipped by 5 bases and J by 5 bases, with 15 bases between them. The CDR3 protein is CASSPAGRRETQYF. DNA for the CDR3: TGTGCCAGCAGCCCAGCCGGGCGGAGGGAGACCCAGTACTTC.

The gene calls are TRBV7-8 and TRBJ1-1, with 10 bases aligning to TRBD1. Germline values: CDR1 SGHVS, CDR2 FQNEAQ. After removal of 5 bases from V and 4 bases from J, the junction contained 7 bases not matched to a gene. This CDR3 is 15 amino acids long. The CDR3 protein is CASSGDRGLGTEAFF. CDR3 nucleotides: TGTGCCAGCAGCGGCGACAGGGGGCTGGGCACTGAAGCTTTCTTT.

J is TRBJ2-4 and V is TRBV7-2; 11 nucleotides match TRBD1. The germline CDR1 and CDR2 sequences are SGHTA and FQGNSA. The V gene end was trimmed by 5 bases and the J gene end by 11 bases; junction bases not matched to a gene: 8. The CDR3 consists of 14 residues. This CDR3 reads CASSHPGQGVVQYF. CDR3 in DNA: TGTGCCAGCAGCCACCCGGGACAGGGGGTGGTTCAGTACTTC.

The V gene is TRBV7-2, the J gene TRBJ2-7; TRBD2 might be the D (6 bases). This CDR3 is built from 14 residues. The ends were cut back, 1 base at V and 4 bases at J, with 11 bases in the middle. The germline gives CDR1 SGHTA, CDR2 FQGNSA. Here the CDR3 reads CASSLGAGRYEQYF. Here the CDR3 DNA reads TGTGCCAGCAGCTTAGGTGCAGGGAGGTACGAGCAGTACTTC.

J is TRBJ2-6 and V is TRBV5-1; D unresolved. The V gene's germline CDR1 is SGHRS and CDR2 YFSETQ. Trimming removed 0 bases from V and 3 bases from J, with 7 bases in between. The length of the CDR3 is 15 residues. The CDR3, as DNA: TGCGCCAGCAGCTTGGCCCCCGGTGGGGCCAACGTCCTGACTTTC. It yields the protein CASSLAPGGANVLTF.

The chain couples TRBV19 to TRBJ2-1; D may match TRBD1 or TRBD2 (5 bases each). Germline V gene sequence: CDR1 LNHDA, CDR2 SQIVND (reference sequence). The CDR3 consists of 13 residues. Trimming took off 6 bases at V and 5 bases at J, with 11 bases between the two ends. CDR3 sequence: CASSIGTNNEQFF. The CDR3 nucleotides read TGTGCCAGTAGCATCGGGACCAACAATGAGCAGTTCTTC. The full variable domain, rest sourced from reference TRBV19 and TRBJ2-1, is DGGITQSPKYLFRKEGQNVTLSCEQNLNHDAMYWYRQDPGQGLRLIYYSQIVNDFQKGDIAEGYSVSREKKESFPLTVTSAQKNPTAFYLCASSIGTNNEQFFGPGTRLTVL.

The rearrangement uses TRBV28 and TRBJ2-7, with TRBD2 identical over 8 bases. V was pared by 5 bases and J by 2 bases, with 8 bases of the junction left unmatched. The length of the CDR3 is 15 residues. Germline lookup yields CDR1 MDHEN and CDR2 SYDVKM. CDR3 sequence (DNA): TGTGCCAGCAGTACAAGCGGGGGACACACCTACGAGCAGTACTTC. The encoded protein is CASSTSGGHTYEQYF.

V and J are TRBV5-6 and TRBJ1-3, with D maybe TRBD1 (5 bases). The ends were cut back, 4 bases at V and 4 bases at J, with 12 bases in the middle. Germline-derived CDR1 and CDR2 are SGHDT and YYEEEE. This CDR3 comprises 14 residues. The CDR3 region has the DNA TGTGCCAGCAGCAACCAGGGTTACGGAAACACCATATATTTT. This gives the protein CASSNQGYGNTIYF.

This chain connects TRBV28 to TRBJ1-2; 7 bases align to TRBD1. CDR1 and CDR2 from the germline V gene are MDHEN and SYDVKM. V lost 5 bases to trimming and J lost 3 bases; unmatched junction nucleotides: 6. The CDR3 sequence is 14 residues long. CDR3 coding DNA: TGTGCCAGCAGTGGAATGACAGGGCACTATGGCTACACCTTC. It yields the protein CASSGMTGHYGYTF.